This T cell receptor (beta chain) is drawn from a study of blood T cell repertoires in COVID-19. The wider study: Sites across the United States, Italy and Spain contributed samples from acute and convalescent COVID-19.

This study enrolled people aged about 18 to 100 from 20 to 25 US geographic areas. Cohort assignment relied on participant-reported clinical history. In the authors' methods: Reference gene primer amplification gave estimated nucleated cell counts. Measured with immunoSEQ multiplex PCR; TCRdb has only the in-frame clones, and not every one. V and J calls and clone size come straight from that table; D and trimming were deduced from the DNA. Of over 350,000 clones listed, roughly 87% are singletons. Germline V gives CDR1 MDHEN, CDR2 SYDVKM. The V and J ends lost 4 bases and 5 bases respectively, with 17 bases between them. The CDR3 consists of 15 residues.

The chain carries TRBV28 and TRBJ1-1, with D perhaps TRBD1 (5 bases). The receptor's source is a woman under 30 with acute COVID-19. Sequenced material: PBMCs or T cells enriched from blood (not recorded which). This chain's CDR3 is CASSSGAGSRTEAFF. The CDR3 nucleotides are TGTGCCAGCAGTTCGGGAGCAGGGAGTAGGACTGAAGCTTTCTTT.